This T cell receptor beta chain originates from a study of T-cell memory formation after mild COVID-19. V shed 6 bases, J shed 4 bases, and the junction held 11 bases outside the gene matches. Germline V gene sequence: CDR1 MNHEY, CDR2 SVGAGI. The CDR3 contains 15 residues. Whole-study findings and limits: Several responding clones turned up in pre-infection memory, indicating that cross-reactive memory may have taken part.

5'RACE with constant-segment primers yielded barcoded, UMI-tagged TCR alpha and TCR beta cDNA libraries. TCRdb re-analysed the 5' RACE reads in MiXCR, keeping a single row per CDR3 protein. The table lists 400,000 to 450,000 distinct CDR3 sequences, roughly 18% of them singletons. A word on this clonotype: The target antigen is unknown.

J is TRBJ1-2 and V is TRBV6-5, with 7 bases fitting TRBD1. The receptor was isolated from a man aged 18-30 years who had mild COVID-19 (a few samples of this study predate the infection). Cell type and time point are not known. The sample comprised PBMCs or a T cell subset sorted from them (not recorded which). The CDR3: CASSLGQGGTYGYTF. The CDR3 DNA reads as TGTGCCAGCAGCTTAGGGCAGGGGGGAACCTATGGCTACACCTTC.